Listed here is a single T cell receptor beta chain. Its antigen is undetermined. The data belong to a study of cytomegalovirus exposure and HLA in healthy donors. Study results and caveats: The study recorded some 160 TCR beta chains that were cytomegalovirus-associated.

The method was immunoSEQ multiplex PCR; TCRdb's version includes in-frame clones alone and lacks a portion of them. The sample carries 70,000 to 80,000 clones, approximately 95% recorded once. The length of the CDR3 is 14 residues. Germline assignment: CDR1 MNHEY and CDR2 SVGAGI. The germline V and J ends were trimmed by 5 bases and 2 bases, with 12 bases remaining between them. Sample: PBMCs. This receptor was obtained from a woman aged 18-29 years in good health and CMV-seropositive. This rearrangement joins TRBV6-5 to TRBJ1-2; D call uncertain. The CDR3 is CASSGRVSNYGYTF. DNA for the CDR3: TGTGCCAGCAGTGGCCGGGTTTCGAACTATGGCTACACCTTC.